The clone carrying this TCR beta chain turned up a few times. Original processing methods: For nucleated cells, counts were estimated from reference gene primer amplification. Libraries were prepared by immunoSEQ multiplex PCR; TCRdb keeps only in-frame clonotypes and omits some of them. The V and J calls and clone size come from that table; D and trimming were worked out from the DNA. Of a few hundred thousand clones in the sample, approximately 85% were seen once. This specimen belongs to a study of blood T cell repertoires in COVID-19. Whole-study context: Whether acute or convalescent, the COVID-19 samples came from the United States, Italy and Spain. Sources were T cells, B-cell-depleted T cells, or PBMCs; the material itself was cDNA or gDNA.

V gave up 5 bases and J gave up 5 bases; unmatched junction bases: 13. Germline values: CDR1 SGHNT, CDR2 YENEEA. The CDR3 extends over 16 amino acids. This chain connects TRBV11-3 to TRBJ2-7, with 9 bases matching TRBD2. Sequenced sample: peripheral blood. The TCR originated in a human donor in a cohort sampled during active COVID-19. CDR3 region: CASSPNGASGDHEQYF. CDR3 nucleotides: TGTGCCAGCAGCCCCAACGGGGCTAGCGGGGACCACGAGCAGTACTTC.